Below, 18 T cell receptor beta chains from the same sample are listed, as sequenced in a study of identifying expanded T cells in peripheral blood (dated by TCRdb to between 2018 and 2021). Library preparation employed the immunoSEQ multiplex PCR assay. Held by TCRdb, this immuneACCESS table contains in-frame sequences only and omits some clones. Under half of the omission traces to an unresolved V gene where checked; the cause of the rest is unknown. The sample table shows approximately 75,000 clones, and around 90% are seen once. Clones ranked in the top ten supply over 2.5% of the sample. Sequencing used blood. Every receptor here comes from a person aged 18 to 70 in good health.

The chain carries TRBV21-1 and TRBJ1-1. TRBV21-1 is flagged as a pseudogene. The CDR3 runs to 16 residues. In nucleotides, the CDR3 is TGTGCCAGCGCTACGGCGGGGGGCAGGGTGAACACTGAAGCTTTCTTT. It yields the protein CASATAGGRVNTEAFF.

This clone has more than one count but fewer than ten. The CDR3 region is CASSRDTHTDYGYTF. CDR3 nucleotide sequence: TGTGCCAGCTCACGGGACACCCACACCGATTATGGCTACACCTTC. The chain employs TRBV18 and TRBJ1-2, with a possible D match to TRBD1 (6 bases). The CDR3 extends over 15 amino acids. Trimming removed 4 bases from V and 5 bases from J, with 17 bases in between. Germline-derived CDR1 and CDR2 are KGHSH and LQKENI.

Here the CDR3 reads CSASGLLGQETQYF. The CDR3 region has the DNA TGCAGCGCCTCAGGGCTTTTAGGGCAAGAGACCCAGTACTTC. V is TRBV29-1 and J is TRBJ2-5, with D tentatively TRBD1 (5 bases). The CDR3 has 14 residues. The ends were cut back, 7 bases at V and 2 bases at J, with 17 bases in the middle. Germline V gives CDR1 SQVTM, CDR2 ANQGSEA.

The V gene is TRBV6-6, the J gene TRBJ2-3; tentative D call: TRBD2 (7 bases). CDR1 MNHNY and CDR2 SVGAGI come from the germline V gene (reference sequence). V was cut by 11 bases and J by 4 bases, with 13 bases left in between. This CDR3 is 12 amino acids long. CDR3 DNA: TGTGCCTCTGGGGGGGCCTCAGATACGCAGTATTTT. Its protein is CASGGASDTQYF.

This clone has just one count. The CDR3: CASSFMFVGTERSYEQYF. The CDR3 DNA follows: TGTGCCAGCAGTTTCATGTTTGTTGGGACAGAGAGATCCTACGAGCAGTACTTC. This chain links TRBV28 with TRBJ2-7; TRBD1 matches at 7 bases. This CDR3 comprises 18 residues. The germline V gene has CDR1 MDHEN and CDR2 SYDVKM. J was trimmed by 1 base and V by 3 bases; bases with no gene match: 15. The variable domain in full, with the rest retrieved from reference TRBV28 and TRBJ2-7, is DVKVTQSSRYLVKRTGEKVFLECVQDMDHENMFWYRQDPGLGLRLIYFSYDVKMKEKGDIPEGYSVSREKKERFSLILESASTNQTSMYLCASSFMFVGTERSYEQYFGPGTRLTVT.

The CDR3: CASSQAGNYGYTF. Written as DNA, the CDR3 is TGTGCCAGTAGCCAAGCGGGAAACTATGGCTACACCTTC. This chain uses TRBV19 with TRBJ1-2; D remains ambiguous. V was shortened by 6 bases and J by 2 bases, with 10 bases between the two germline ends. The CDR3 sequence is 13 residues long. Germline loops: CDR1 LNHDA, CDR2 SQIVND (reference sequence). The variable domain in full, with the rest retrieved from reference TRBV19 and TRBJ1-2, is DGGITQSPKYLFRKEGQNVTLSCEQNLNHDAMYWYRQDPGQGLRLIYYSQIVNDFQKGDIAEGYSVSREKKESFPLTVTSAQKNPTAFYLCASSQAGNYGYTFGSGTRLTVV.

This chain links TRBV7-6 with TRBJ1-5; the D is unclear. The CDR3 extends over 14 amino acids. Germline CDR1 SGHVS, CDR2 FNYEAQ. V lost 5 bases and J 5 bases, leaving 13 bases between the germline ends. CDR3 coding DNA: TGTGCCAGCAGCCCACTGCCCTTTGATCAGCCCCAGCATTTT. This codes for CASSPLPFDQPQHF.

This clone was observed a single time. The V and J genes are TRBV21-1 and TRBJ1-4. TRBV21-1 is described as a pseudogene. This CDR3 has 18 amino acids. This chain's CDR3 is CASSWRWQSYATNEKLFF. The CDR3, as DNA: TGTGCCAGCAGCTGGAGGTGGCAGTCCTATGCAACTAATGAAAAACTGTTTTTT.

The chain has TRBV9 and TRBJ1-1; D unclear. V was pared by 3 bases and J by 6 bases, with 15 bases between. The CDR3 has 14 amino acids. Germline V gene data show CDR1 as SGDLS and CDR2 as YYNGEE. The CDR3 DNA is TGTGCCAGCAGCGCGACGGGGAATGAAGCTGAAGCTTTCTTT. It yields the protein CASSATGNEAEAFF.

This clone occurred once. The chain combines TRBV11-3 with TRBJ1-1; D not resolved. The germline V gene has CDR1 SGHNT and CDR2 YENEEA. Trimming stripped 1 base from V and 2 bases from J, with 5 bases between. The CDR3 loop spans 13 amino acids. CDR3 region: CASSLGVNTEAFF. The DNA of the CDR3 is TGTGCCAGCAGCTTAGGGGTTAACACTGAAGCTTTCTTT.

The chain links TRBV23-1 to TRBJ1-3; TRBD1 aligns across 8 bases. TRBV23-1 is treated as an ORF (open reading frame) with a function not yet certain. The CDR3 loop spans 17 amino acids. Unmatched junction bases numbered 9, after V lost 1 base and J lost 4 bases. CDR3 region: CASSQLRGRGRGNTIYF. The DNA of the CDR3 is TGCGCCAGCAGTCAATTAAGAGGCAGGGGGCGAGGAAACACCATATATTTT.

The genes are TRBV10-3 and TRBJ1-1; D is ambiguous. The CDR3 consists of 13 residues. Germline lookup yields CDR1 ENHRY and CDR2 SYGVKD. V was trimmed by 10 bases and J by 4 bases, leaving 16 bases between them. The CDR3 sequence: CATRTVPTTEAFF. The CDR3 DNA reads TGTGCCACACGGACGGTACCTACCACTGAAGCTTTCTTT.

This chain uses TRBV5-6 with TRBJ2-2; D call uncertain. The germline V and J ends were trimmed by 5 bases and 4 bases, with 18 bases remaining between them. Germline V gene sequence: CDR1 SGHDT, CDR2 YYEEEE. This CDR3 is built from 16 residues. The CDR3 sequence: CASSSTPGTGTGELFF. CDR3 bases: TGTGCCAGCAGTTCGACCCCTGGTACTGGCACCGGGGAGCTGTTTTTT.

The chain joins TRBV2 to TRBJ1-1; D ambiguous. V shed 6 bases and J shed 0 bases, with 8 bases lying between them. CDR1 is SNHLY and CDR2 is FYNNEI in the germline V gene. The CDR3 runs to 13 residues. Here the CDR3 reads CASRIFMNTEAFF. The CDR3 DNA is TGTGCCAGCAGGATATTTATGAACACTGAAGCTTTCTTT.

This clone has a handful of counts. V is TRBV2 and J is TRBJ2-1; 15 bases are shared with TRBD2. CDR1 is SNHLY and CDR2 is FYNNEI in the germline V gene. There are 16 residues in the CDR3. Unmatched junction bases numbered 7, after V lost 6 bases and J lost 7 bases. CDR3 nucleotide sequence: TGTGCCAGCAGCCATGGACTAGCGGGAGGGTTGAATGAGCAGTTCTTC. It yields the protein CASSHGLAGGLNEQFF. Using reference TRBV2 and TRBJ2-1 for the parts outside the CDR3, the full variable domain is EPEVTQTPSHQVTQMGQEVILRCVPISNHLYFYWYRQILGQKVEFLVSFYNNEISEKSEIFDDQFSVERPDGSNFTLKIRSTKLEDSAMYFCASSHGLAGGLNEQFFGPGTRLTVL.

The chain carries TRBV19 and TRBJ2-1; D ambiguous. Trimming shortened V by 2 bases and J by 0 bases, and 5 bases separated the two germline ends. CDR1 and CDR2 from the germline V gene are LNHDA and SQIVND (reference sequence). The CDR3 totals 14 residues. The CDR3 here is CASSISTSYNEQFF. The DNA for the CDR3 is TGTGCCAGTAGTATAAGTACCTCCTACAATGAGCAGTTCTTC.

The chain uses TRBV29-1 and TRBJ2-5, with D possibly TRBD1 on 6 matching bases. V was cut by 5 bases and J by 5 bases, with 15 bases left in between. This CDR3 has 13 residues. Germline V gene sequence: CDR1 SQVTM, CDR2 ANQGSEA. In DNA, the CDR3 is TGCAGCGTTTGGGCGGGTACAGGGGAGACCCAGTACTTC. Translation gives CSVWAGTGETQYF.

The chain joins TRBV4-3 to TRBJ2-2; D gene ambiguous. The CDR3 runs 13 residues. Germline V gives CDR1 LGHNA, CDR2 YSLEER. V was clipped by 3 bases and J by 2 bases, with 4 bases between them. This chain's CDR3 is CASSHRNTGELFF. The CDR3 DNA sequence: TGCGCCAGCAGCCACCGTAACACCGGGGAGCTGTTTTTT.